This T cell receptor beta chain was sequenced for a study of neoadjuvant anti-PD-1 for oral cavity cancer. Study-level results: Each response group had just a few patients in TCR analyses.

Clones were read by immunoSEQ multiplex PCR, and TCRdb kept only the in-frame ones, dropping some. The data contain 6,000 to 9,000 clones, 67% of them singletons. The sample's time point: after neoadjuvant nivolumab, at surgical resection. Regarding this clone: What it recognizes is unknown.

CDR1 is SGHTA and CDR2 is FQGNSA in the germline V gene. This CDR3 has 13 amino acids. V dropped 1 base and J dropped 2 bases, with 5 bases sitting between them. The clonotype comes from a person between 40 and 80 years old with oral cavity squamous cell carcinoma. The sample consisted of PBMCs, taken after nivolumab (anti-PD-1) treatment. The genes are TRBV7-2 and TRBJ1-2; D unclear. CDR3 loop: CASSLGANYGYTF. The CDR3 coding sequence is TGTGCCAGCAGCTTAGGGGCGAACTATGGCTACACCTTC.